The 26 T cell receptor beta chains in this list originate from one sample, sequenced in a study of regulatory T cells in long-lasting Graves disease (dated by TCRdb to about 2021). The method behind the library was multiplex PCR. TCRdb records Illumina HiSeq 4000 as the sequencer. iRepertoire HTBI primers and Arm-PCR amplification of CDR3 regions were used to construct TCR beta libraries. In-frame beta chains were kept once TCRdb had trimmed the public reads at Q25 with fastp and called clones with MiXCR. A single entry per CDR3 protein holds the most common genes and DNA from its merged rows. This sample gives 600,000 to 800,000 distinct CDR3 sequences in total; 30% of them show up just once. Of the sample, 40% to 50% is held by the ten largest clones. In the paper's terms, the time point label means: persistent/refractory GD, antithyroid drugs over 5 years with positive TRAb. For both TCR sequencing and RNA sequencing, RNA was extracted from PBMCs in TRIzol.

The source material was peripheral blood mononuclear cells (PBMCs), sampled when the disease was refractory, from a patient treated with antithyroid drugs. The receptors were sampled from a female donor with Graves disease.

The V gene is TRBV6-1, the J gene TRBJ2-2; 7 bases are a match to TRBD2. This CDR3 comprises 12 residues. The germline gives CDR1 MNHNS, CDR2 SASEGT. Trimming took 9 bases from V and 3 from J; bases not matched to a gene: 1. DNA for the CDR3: TGTGCCAGTCGGGAGGACACCGGGGAGCTGTTTTTT. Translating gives CASREDTGELFF.

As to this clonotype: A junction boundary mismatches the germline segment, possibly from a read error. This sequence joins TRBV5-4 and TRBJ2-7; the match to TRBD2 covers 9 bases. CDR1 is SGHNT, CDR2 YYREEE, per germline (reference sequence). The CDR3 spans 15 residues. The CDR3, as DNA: TGTGCCGGCAGCTCCTGGGCTAGCGGGATGGACGAGCAGTACTTC. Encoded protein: CAGSSWASGMDEQYF. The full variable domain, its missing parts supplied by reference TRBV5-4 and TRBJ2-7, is ETGVTQSPTHLIKTRGQQVTLRCSSQSGHNTVSWYQQALGQGPQFIFQYYREEENGRGNFPPRFSGLQFPNYSSELNVNALELDDSALYLCAGSSWASGMDEQYFGPGTRLTVT.

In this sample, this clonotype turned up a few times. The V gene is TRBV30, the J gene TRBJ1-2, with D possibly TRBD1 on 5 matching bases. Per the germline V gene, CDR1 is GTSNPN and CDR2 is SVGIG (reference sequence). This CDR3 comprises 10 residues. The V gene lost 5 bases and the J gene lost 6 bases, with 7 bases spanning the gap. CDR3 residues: CAWLRDGYTF. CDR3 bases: TGTGCCTGGCTCAGGGATGGCTACACCTTC.

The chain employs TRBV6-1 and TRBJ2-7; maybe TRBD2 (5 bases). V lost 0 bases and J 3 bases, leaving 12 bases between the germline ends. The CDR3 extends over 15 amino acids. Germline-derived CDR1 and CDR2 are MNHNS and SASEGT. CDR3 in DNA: TGTGCCAGCAGTGAAGCGCAATCGGGGATCTACGAGCAGTACTTC. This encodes CASSEAQSGIYEQYF.

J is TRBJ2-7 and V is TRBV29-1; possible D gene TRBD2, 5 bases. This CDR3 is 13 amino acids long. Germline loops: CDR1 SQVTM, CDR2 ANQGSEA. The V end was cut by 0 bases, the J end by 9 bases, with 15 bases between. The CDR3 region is CSVEERGVPGQYF. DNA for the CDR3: TGCAGCGTTGAAGAACGGGGTGTCCCGGGGCAGTACTTC.

DNA for the CDR3: TGCAGTGCTGTAAGAGGAGGACGGCTCCAAGAGACCCAGTACTTC. It translates to CSAVRGGRLQETQYF. The chain is built from TRBV20-1 and TRBJ2-5; D possibly corresponds to TRBD2 (5 bases). CDR3 size: 15 residues. V was clipped by 5 bases and J by 1 base, with 17 bases between them. The germline V gene encodes CDR1 DFQATT and CDR2 SNEGSKA (reference sequence).

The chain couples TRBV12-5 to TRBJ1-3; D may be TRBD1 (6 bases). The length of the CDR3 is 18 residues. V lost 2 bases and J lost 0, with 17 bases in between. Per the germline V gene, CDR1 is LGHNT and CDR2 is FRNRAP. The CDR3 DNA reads TGTGCTAGTGGTTTGCTAGCAGGGGTCTCTCTCTCTGGAAACACCATATATTTT. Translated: CASGLLAGVSLSGNTIYF.

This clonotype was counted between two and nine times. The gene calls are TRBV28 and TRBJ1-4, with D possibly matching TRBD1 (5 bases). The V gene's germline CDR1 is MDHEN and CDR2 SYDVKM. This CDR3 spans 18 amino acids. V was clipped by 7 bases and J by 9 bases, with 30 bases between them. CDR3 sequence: CASTTSSRVGGGLKKLFF. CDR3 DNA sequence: TGTGCCAGCACCACCTCCAGTCGGGTGGGGGGTGGGCTGAAAAAACTGTTTTTT.

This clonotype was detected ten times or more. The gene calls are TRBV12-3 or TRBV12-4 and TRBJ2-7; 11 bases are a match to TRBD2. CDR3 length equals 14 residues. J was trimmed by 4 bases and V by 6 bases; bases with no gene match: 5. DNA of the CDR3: TGTGCCAGCAGCCCGCTAGCGGGAGGTTACGAGCAGTACTTC. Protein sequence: CASSPLAGGYEQYF.

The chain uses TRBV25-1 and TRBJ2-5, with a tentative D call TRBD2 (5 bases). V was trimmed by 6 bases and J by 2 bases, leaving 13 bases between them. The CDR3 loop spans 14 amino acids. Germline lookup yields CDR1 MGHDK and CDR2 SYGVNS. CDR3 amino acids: CASRWSGEQETQYF. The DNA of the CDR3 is TGTGCCAGCAGGTGGAGTGGGGAGCAAGAGACCCAGTACTTC. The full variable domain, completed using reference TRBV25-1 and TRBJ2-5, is EADIYQTPRYLVIGTGKKITLECSQTMGHDKMYWYQQDPGMELHLIHYSYGVNSTEKGDLSSESTVSRIRTEHFPLTLESARPSHTSQYLCASRWSGEQETQYFGPGTRLLVL.

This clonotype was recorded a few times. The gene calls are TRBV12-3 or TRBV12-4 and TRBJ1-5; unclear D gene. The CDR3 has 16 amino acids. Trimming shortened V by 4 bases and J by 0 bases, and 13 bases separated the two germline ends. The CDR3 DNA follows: TGTGCCAGCAGTTCTGCCGTAACGGATAGCAATCAGCCCCAGCATTTT. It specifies CASSSAVTDSNQPQHF.

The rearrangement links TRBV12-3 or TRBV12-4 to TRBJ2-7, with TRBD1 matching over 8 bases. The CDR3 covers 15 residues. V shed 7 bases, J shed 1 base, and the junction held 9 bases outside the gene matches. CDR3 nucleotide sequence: TGTGCCAGCAACCCAGGGACAGGTGGATCCTACGAGCAGTACTTC. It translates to CASNPGTGGSYEQYF.

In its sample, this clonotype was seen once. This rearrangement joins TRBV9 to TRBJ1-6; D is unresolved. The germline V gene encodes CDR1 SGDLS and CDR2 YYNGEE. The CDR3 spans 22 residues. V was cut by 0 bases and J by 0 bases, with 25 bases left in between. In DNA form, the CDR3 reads TGTGCCAGCAGCGTAGATTCAGGAGATCCGAGGGTACGGCACTCCTATAATTCACCCCTCCACTTT. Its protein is CASSVDSGDPRVRHSYNSPLHF.

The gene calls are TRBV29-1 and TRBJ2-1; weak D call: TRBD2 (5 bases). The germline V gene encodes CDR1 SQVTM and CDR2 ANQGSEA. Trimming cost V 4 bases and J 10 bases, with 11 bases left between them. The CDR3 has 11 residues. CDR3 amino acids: CSVVRRSEQFF. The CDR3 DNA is TGCAGCGTTGTACGGAGGTCCGAGCAGTTCTTC.

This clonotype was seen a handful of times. CDR3 residues: CASSLIGGAETQYF. As DNA, the CDR3 is TGTGCCAGCAGTTTAATCGGGGGGGCAGAGACCCAGTACTTC. This chain links TRBV27 with TRBJ2-5; TRBD2 aligns across 8 bases. Trimming cost V 2 bases and J 4 bases; bases outside gene matches: 3. Germline CDR1 MNHEY, CDR2 SMNVEV (reference sequence). The CDR3 extends over 14 amino acids.

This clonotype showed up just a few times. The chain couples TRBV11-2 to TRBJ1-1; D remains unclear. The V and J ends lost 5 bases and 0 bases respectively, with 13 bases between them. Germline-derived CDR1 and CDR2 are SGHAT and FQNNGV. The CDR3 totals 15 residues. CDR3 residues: CASSPPVVMNTEAFF. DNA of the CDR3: TGTGCCAGCAGCCCGCCCGTCGTGATGAACACTGAAGCTTTCTTT.

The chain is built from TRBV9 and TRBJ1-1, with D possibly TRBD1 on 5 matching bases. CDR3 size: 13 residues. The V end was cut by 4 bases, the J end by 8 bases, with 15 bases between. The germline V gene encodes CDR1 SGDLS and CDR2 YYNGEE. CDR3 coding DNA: TGTGCCAGCAGCCGGATGACAGACGGGGAAGCTTTCTTT. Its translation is CASSRMTDGEAFF.

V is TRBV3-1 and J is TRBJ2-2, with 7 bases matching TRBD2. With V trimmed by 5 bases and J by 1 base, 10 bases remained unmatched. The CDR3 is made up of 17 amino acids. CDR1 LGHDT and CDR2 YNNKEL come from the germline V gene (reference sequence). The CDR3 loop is CASSLLLTSRNTGELFF. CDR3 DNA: TGTGCCAGCAGCTTACTATTGACTAGCAGGAACACCGGGGAGCTGTTTTTT.

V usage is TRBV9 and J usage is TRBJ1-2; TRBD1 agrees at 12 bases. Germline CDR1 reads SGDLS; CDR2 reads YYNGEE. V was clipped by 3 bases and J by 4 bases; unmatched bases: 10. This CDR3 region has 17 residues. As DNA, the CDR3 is TGTGCCAGCAGCGCAGATCTACCGGGACAGGGGGCCTATGGCTACACCTTC. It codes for CASSADLPGQGAYGYTF.

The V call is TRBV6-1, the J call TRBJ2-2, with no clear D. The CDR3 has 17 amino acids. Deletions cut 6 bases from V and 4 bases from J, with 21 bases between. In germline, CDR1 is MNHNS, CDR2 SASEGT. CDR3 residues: CASRGPTVRLSTGELFF. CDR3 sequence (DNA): TGTGCCAGCAGAGGGCCTACGGTCCGTTTAAGCACCGGGGAGCTGTTTTTT.

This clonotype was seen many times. Here the CDR3 DNA reads TGCAGTGCCCGTGGGGCTAGCGGGAGGGGGTACGAGCAGTACTTC. Amino acid sequence: CSARGASGRGYEQYF. The V call is TRBV20-1, the J call TRBJ2-7; 12 nucleotides line up with TRBD2. V was clipped by 6 bases and J by 4 bases; unmatched bases: 10. The germline CDR1 and CDR2 sequences are DFQATT and SNEGSKA (reference sequence). The CDR3 extends over 15 amino acids.

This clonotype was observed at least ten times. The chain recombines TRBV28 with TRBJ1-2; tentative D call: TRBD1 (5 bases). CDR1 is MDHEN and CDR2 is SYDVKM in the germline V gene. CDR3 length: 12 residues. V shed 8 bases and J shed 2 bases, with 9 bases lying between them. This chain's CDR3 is CASEDRNYGYTF. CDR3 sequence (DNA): TGTGCCAGCGAAGACAGAAACTATGGCTACACCTTC.

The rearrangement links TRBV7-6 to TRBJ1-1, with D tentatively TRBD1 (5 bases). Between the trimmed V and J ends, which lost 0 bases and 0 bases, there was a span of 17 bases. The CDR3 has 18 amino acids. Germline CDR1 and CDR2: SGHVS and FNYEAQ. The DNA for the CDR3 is TGTGCCAGCAGCTTAGCAGGGGCAGGGCGGGGAATGAACACTGAAGCTTTCTTT. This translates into CASSLAGAGRGMNTEAFF.

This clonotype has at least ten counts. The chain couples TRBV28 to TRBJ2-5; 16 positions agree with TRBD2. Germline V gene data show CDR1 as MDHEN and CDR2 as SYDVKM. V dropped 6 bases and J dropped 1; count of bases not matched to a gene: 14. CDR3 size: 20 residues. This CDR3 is CASRQAPGLAGGSIQETQYF. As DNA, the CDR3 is TGTGCCAGCAGACAGGCCCCGGGACTAGCGGGAGGGTCTATCCAAGAGACCCAGTACTTC.

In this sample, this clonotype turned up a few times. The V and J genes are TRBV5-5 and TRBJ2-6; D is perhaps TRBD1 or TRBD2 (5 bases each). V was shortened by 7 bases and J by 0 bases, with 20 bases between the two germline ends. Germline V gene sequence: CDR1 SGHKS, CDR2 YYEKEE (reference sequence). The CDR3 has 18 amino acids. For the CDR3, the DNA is TGTGCCAGCCGCCTGGGGGTCAGGGTGAGCTCTGGGGCCAACGTCCTGACTTTC. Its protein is CASRLGVRVSSGANVLTF. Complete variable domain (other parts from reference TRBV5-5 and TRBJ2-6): DAGVTQSPTHLIKTRGQQVTLRCSPISGHKSVSWYQQVLGQGPQFIFQYYEKEERGRGNFPDRFSARQFPNYSSELNVNALLLGDSALYLCASRLGVRVSSGANVLTFGAGSRLTVL.

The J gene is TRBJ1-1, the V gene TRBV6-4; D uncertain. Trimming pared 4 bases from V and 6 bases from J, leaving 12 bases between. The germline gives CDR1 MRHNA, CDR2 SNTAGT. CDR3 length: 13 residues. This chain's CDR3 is CASSVEVDAEAFF. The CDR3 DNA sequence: TGTGCCAGCAGTGTGGAGGTAGACGCTGAAGCTTTCTTT.